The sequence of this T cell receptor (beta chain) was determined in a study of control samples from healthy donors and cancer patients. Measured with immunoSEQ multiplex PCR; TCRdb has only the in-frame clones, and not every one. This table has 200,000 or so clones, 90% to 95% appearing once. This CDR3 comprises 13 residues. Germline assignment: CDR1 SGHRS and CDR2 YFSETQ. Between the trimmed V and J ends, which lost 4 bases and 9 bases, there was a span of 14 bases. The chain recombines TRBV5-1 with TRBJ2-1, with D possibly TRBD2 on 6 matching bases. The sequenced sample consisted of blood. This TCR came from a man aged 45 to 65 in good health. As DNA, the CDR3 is TGCGCCAGCAGCGAAACTAGCCATAGTGAGCAGTTCTTC. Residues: CASSETSHSEQFF.